These 5 T cell receptor beta chains share one sample of origin, sequenced in a study of cytomegalovirus exposure and HLA in healthy donors. Amplification used 60 Vbeta primers and 13 Jbeta primers. The table came from immunoSEQ multiplex PCR; TCRdb's copy has only in-frame clones and leaves some out. The sample consists of fewer than 250,000 clones, roughly four fifths of them appearing once. What was sequenced was PBMCs. The receptor set was obtained from a man in his forties or fifties in good health and CMV-seropositive.

In DNA, the CDR3 is TGCGCCAGCAGCCAAGGTACAGGGGCGACGGAAAAACTGTTTTTT. Translation: CASSQGTGATEKLFF. This chain joins TRBV4-3 and TRBJ1-4, with 7 bases that match TRBD1. The germline CDR1 and CDR2 sequences are LGHNA and YSLEER. Trimming at V came to 1 base and at J to 8 bases, leaving 7 bases not matched to a gene. CDR3 length: 15 amino acids.

The chain has TRBV6-6 and TRBJ2-7, with D tentatively TRBD1 (6 bases). The CDR3 spans 14 residues. V was shortened by 7 bases and J by 0 bases, with 13 bases between the two germline ends. CDR1 and CDR2 (germline): MNHNY, SVGAGI (reference sequence). In DNA, the CDR3 is TGTGCCAGCAACGACAACAGGGACTCCTACGAGCAGTACTTC. Translated, it gives CASNDNRDSYEQYF.

The J gene is TRBJ1-5, the V gene TRBV16; no clear D gene. This CDR3 spans 14 amino acids. V was cut by 2 bases and J by 5 bases, with 10 bases left in between. The germline gives CDR1 KGHSY, CDR2 FQNENV. CDR3 bases: TGTGCCAGCAGCCAAAGGGAGTACGATCAGCCCCAGCATTTT. It codes for CASSQREYDQPQHF.

The V gene is TRBV6-5, the J gene TRBJ1-1; 9 nucleotides align to TRBD1. CDR1 MNHEY and CDR2 SVGAGI come from the germline V gene. J lost 7 bases, V lost 0 bases, and 6 bases had no gene match. The CDR3 spans 15 residues. CDR3 DNA: TGTGCCAGCAGTTACTCCGGACAGGGGAATTGTGAAGCTTTCTTT. Its translation is CASSYSGQGNCEAFF.

This clone was detected only a few times. V gene TRBV27 combines with J gene TRBJ1-6; D gene ambiguous. V lost 5 bases and J 9 bases, leaving 14 bases between the germline ends. The CDR3 spans 14 residues. The germline gives CDR1 MNHEY, CDR2 SMNVEV (reference sequence). The CDR3 loop reads CASSEVSPGSPLHF. CDR3 nucleotide sequence: TGTGCCAGCAGTGAAGTGAGCCCGGGTTCACCCCTCCACTTT.